The clone carrying this T cell receptor (beta chain) was observed once. Its antigen is still unknown. The data were taken from a study of breast tumors, draining lymph nodes, adjacent tissues. Breast cancer patients provided tissue from their axillary draining lymph nodes. Overall study findings and caveats: Tumor repertoires ranked between lymph nodes and nontumor tissue in diversity, with V and J gene preferences. Data fit most tumor T cells coming from lymph node, expanding in tumor. Tumor T cell lymph node origin was a supported hypothesis, not proven.

The germline gives CDR1 MGHRA, CDR2 YSYEKL. This CDR3 is 17 amino acids long. The ends were cut back, 1 base at V and 0 bases at J, with 12 bases in the middle. TCRdb re-called the multiplex PCR reads through MiXCR, storing one row per CDR3 protein. The table lists about 270,000 distinct CDR3 sequences, roughly 30% of them singletons. The rearrangement uses TRBV4-1 and TRBJ2-2; weak D call: TRBD1 (5 bases). The sequenced sample was axillary lymph node tissue. The origin of this receptor is a female donor with breast cancer. Some clones in this sample may be carry-over from other donors' samples. The CDR3 DNA reads TGCGCCAGCAGCCAAGTGGCAGGGTACGCGAACACCGGGGAGCTGTTTTTT. Translated: CASSQVAGYANTGELFF.